The 32 T cell receptor beta chains in this list originate from one sample, sequenced in a study of blood T cell repertoires in COVID-19. Only in-frame clones appear in the TCRdb table, and some are missing; sequencing was by immunoSEQ multiplex PCR. Found here are 200,000 to 250,000 clones, around 80% of them singletons; the top ten hold 1.5% to 2%. Sequenced: PBMCs or T cells enriched from blood (not recorded which). The source is a man aged 55 to 69 who had recovered from COVID-19.

The gene calls are TRBV28 and TRBJ1-5, with D hard to call. This CDR3 is built from 14 residues. With 3 bases removed from V and 7 bases from J, the gap between germline ends came to 13 bases. From germline, CDR1 is MDHEN and CDR2 SYDVKM. In DNA form, the CDR3 reads TGTGCCAGCAGTTTTTTCGGGGTAAGCCAGCCCCAGCATTTT. As protein: CASSFFGVSQPQHF.

The chain has TRBV18 and TRBJ2-7, with D tentatively TRBD1 (6 bases). The germline gives CDR1 KGHSH, CDR2 LQKENI. Trimming shortened V by 8 bases and J by 2 bases, and 16 bases separated the two germline ends. The CDR3 is made up of 14 amino acids. Here the CDR3 reads CASRRAQGAYEQYF. The CDR3, as DNA: TGTGCCAGCCGCAGGGCACAGGGAGCCTACGAGCAGTACTTC.

The CDR3 coding sequence is TGTGCCAGTAGTCCGGGGCGGGGTCCCTTCTACGAGCAGTACTTC. This gives the protein CASSPGRGPFYEQYF. The chain combines TRBV19 with TRBJ2-7; tentative D call: TRBD2 (6 bases). V shed 5 bases and J shed 3 bases, with 17 bases lying between them. The CDR3 is 15 residues long. Germline CDR1 and CDR2: LNHDA and SQIVND (reference sequence).

This sequence joins TRBV27 and TRBJ1-2; maybe TRBD1 (6 bases). This CDR3 is built from 13 residues. Trimming took 7 bases from V and 13 from J, leaving 22 bases between them. Germline loops: CDR1 MNHEY, CDR2 SMNVEV (reference sequence). The CDR3 DNA sequence: TGTGCCAGCAAGCCACAGGGTTTACAAGTCTTCACCTTC. Translated: CASKPQGLQVFTF.

This sequence joins TRBV11-3 and TRBJ2-2; TRBD1 might be the D (6 bases). There are 16 residues in the CDR3. The germline V gene has CDR1 SGHNT and CDR2 YENEEA. V lost 3 bases and J 4 bases, leaving 15 bases between the germline ends. As DNA, the CDR3 is TGTGCCAGCAGCTTCCTCCCAGGGGTCCCCACCGGGGAGCTGTTTTTT. Its translation: CASSFLPGVPTGELFF.

There are a few counts of this clone. Different DNA sequences within this sample yield the same CDR3. CDR3 coding DNA: TGTGCCAGCAGAAGGGACAGGGGCTACGAGCAGTACTTC. The encoded protein is CASRRDRGYEQYF. The V and J genes are TRBV2 and TRBJ2-7; 10 bases map to TRBD1. CDR1 and CDR2 from the germline V gene are SNHLY and FYNNEI. J gave up 3 bases and V 6 bases, and 2 bases lay outside the gene matches. This CDR3 spans 13 amino acids.

The rearrangement joins TRBV9 to TRBJ1-1; tentative D call: TRBD1 (6 bases). Trimming took 4 bases from V and 2 from J, leaving 15 bases between them. Germline V CDR1 and CDR2: SGDLS, YYNGEE. The CDR3 runs to 15 residues. The CDR3 here is CASSPSGGANTEAFF. The CDR3 nucleotides are TGTGCCAGCAGCCCCTCGGGGGGGGCTAACACTGAAGCTTTCTTT.

The chain uses TRBV11-2 and TRBJ1-4; 7 bases match TRBD1. Losses at the gene ends were 5 bases for V and 2 bases for J; bases not matched to a gene: 2. This CDR3 has 14 amino acids. In germline, CDR1 is SGHAT, CDR2 FQNNGV. The CDR3 sequence: CASSPGGTNEKLFF. CDR3 nucleotides: TGTGCCAGCAGCCCAGGGGGGACTAATGAAAAACTGTTTTTT.

The rearrangement links TRBV10-3 to TRBJ2-2; D call uncertain. The V gene lost 8 bases and the J gene lost 6 bases, with 10 bases spanning the gap. This CDR3 contains 12 residues. Looked up from germline, CDR1 is ENHRY and CDR2 is SYGVKD. The CDR3 sequence is CAIGPRPGELFF. CDR3 sequence (DNA): TGTGCCATCGGTCCCAGGCCCGGGGAGCTGTTTTTT.

Only a few counts were recorded for this clone. This chain connects TRBV4-2 to TRBJ1-2; D uncertain. With 0 bases removed from V and 8 bases from J, the gap between germline ends came to 16 bases. From germline, CDR1 is LGHNA and CDR2 YNFKEQ. This CDR3 spans 15 amino acids. This CDR3 is CASSQDLTPREGYTF. The CDR3 DNA sequence: TGTGCCAGCAGCCAAGATTTGACACCCCGAGAGGGCTACACCTTC.

The rearrangement uses TRBV11-3 and TRBJ2-3, with TRBD1 matching over 9 bases. With 5 bases clipped from V and 2 bases from J, the junction kept 8 bases outside the gene matches. The germline V gene encodes CDR1 SGHNT and CDR2 YENEEA. CDR3 length: 16 residues. This CDR3 is CASSPGTGLTTDTQYF. DNA for the CDR3: TGTGCCAGCAGCCCAGGGACAGGGCTTACCACAGATACGCAGTATTTT.

This chain connects TRBV6-2 or TRBV6-3 to TRBJ1-6; 7 positions agree with TRBD1. J lost 14 bases, V lost 2 bases, and 12 bases had no gene match. Per the germline V gene, CDR1 is MNHEY and CDR2 is SVGEGT. This CDR3 spans 15 amino acids. The DNA for the CDR3 is TGTGCCAGCAGTTACCGGACAGGTCGATCGAGGACCCTCCACTTT. Its protein product is CASSYRTGRSRTLHF.

The CDR3 region has the DNA TGTGCCAGCGTCAACCCGGGGGGGCGGGATGGCTACACCTTC. Translation gives CASVNPGGRDGYTF. This chain links TRBV2 with TRBJ1-2; D is possibly TRBD1 (6 bases). Germline assignment: CDR1 SNHLY and CDR2 FYNNEI. CDR3 length equals 14 residues. Trimming stripped 8 bases from V and 6 bases from J, with 19 bases between.

This chain connects TRBV9 to TRBJ1-3; tentative D call: TRBD1 (5 bases). Germline V gene lookup returns CDR1 SGDLS and CDR2 YYNGEE. V lost 1 base and J 0 bases, leaving 17 bases between the germline ends. The CDR3 runs to 18 residues. CDR3 nucleotides: TGTGCCAGCAGCGTATATGGGAGGGGACTTAACTCTGGAAACACCATATATTTT. Its protein product is CASSVYGRGLNSGNTIYF.

This clone has just a few counts. The chain has TRBV5-1 and TRBJ2-1; no reliable D call. The ends were cut back, 4 bases at V and 10 bases at J, with 9 bases in the middle. This CDR3 region has 11 residues. Germline CDR1 SGHRS, CDR2 YFSETQ. CDR3 sequence: CASSLTLEQFF. In nucleotides, the CDR3 is TGCGCCAGCAGCCTGACACTCGAGCAGTTCTTC.

V gene TRBV6-5 combines with J gene TRBJ1-6; 11 nucleotides align to TRBD1. The CDR3 loop spans 16 amino acids. Trimming cost V 4 bases and J 10 bases; bases outside gene matches: 9. Germline V gene sequence: CDR1 MNHEY, CDR2 SVGAGI. CDR3 loop: CASSSQDRGHRSPLHF. CDR3 DNA sequence: TGTGCCAGCAGTTCGCAGGACAGGGGGCACCGCTCACCCCTCCACTTT.

This chain links TRBV10-3 with TRBJ2-5, with 10 bases that match TRBD1. In germline, CDR1 is ENHRY, CDR2 SYGVKD. Losses at the gene ends were 6 bases for V and 3 bases for J; bases not matched to a gene: 1. The CDR3 sequence is 13 residues long. CDR3 nucleotide sequence: TGTGCCATCAGGGGGACAGGGGAAGAGACCCAGTACTTC. It encodes CAIRGTGEETQYF.

This clone occurred a few times. The chain has TRBV19 and TRBJ2-7, with D unresolved. Trimming removed 1 base at V and 2 bases at J, with 6 bases between. This CDR3 spans 13 amino acids. Germline CDR1 is LNHDA and CDR2 is SQIVND (reference sequence). The CDR3 DNA follows: TGTGCCAGTAGTATAGGTACTCCCTACGAGCAGTACTTC. Amino acids: CASSIGTPYEQYF.

The chain has TRBV18 and TRBJ2-7; 9 nucleotides align to TRBD1. After removal of 2 bases from V and 2 bases from J, the junction contained 4 bases not matched to a gene. The CDR3 extends over 15 amino acids. The V gene's germline CDR1 is KGHSH and CDR2 LQKENI. Here the CDR3 reads CASSPTQGAPYEQYF. CDR3 DNA: TGTGCCAGCTCACCAACACAGGGGGCCCCCTACGAGCAGTACTTC.

The chain carries TRBV3-1 (or the pseudogene TRBV3-2) and TRBJ2-3; 7 positions match TRBD1. Germline V gene sequence: CDR1 LGHDT, CDR2 YNNKEL (reference sequence). V was clipped by 5 bases and J by 1 base; unmatched bases: 3. The CDR3 consists of 14 residues. This chain's CDR3 is CASSYDRGTDTQYF. CDR3 bases: TGTGCCAGCAGCTACGACAGGGGCACAGATACGCAGTATTTT.

The chain joins TRBV5-1 to TRBJ2-3, with a tentative D call TRBD2 (6 bases). There are 15 residues in the CDR3. With 5 bases removed from V and 4 bases from J, the gap between germline ends came to 17 bases. CDR1 SGHRS and CDR2 YFSETQ come from the germline V gene. In DNA form, the CDR3 reads TGCGCCAGCAGTAGCAGGTCGGGGGTCCCAGATACGCAGTATTTT. Encoded protein: CASSSRSGVPDTQYF. Based on the CDR3 plus reference TRBV5-1 and TRBJ2-3, the full variable domain is KAGVTQTPRYLIKTRGQQVTLSCSPISGHRSVSWYQQTPGQGLQFLFEYFSETQRNKGNFPGRFSGRQFSNSRSEMNVSTLELGDSALYLCASSSRSGVPDTQYFGPGTRLTVL.

The chain recombines TRBV29-1 with TRBJ1-5; 9 bases are a match to TRBD1. This CDR3 is built from 13 residues. Germline CDR1 reads SQVTM; CDR2 reads ANQGSEA. The junction had 1 base not matched to a gene; V was cut back by 5 bases and J by 2 bases. The CDR3 region has the DNA TGCAGCGTTCGGGACAGGGGCAATCAGCCCCAGCATTTT. Amino acid sequence: CSVRDRGNQPQHF.

The V and J genes are TRBV5-1 and TRBJ2-5, with TRBD2 matching over 15 bases. Trimming removed 3 bases from V and 5 bases from J; junction bases left unmatched: 5. Germline V gives CDR1 SGHRS, CDR2 YFSETQ. This CDR3 contains 16 residues. The CDR3 DNA follows: TGCGCCAGCAGCTCTGGACTAGCGGGGGGGCCTGAGACCCAGTACTTC. Amino acid sequence: CASSSGLAGGPETQYF. The variable domain in full, with the rest retrieved from reference TRBV5-1 and TRBJ2-5, is KAGVTQTPRYLIKTRGQQVTLSCSPISGHRSVSWYQQTPGQGLQFLFEYFSETQRNKGNFPGRFSGRQFSNSRSEMNVSTLELGDSALYLCASSSGLAGGPETQYFGPGTRLLVL.

The J gene is TRBJ2-3, the V gene TRBV4-2; 12 positions match TRBD2. The germline CDR1 and CDR2 sequences are LGHNA and YNFKEQ. There are 18 residues in the CDR3. The V gene end was trimmed by 0 bases and the J gene end by 4 bases; junction bases not matched to a gene: 8. In DNA form, the CDR3 reads TGTGCCAGCAGCCAAGACGTACTAGCGGGGGGCCGCGCAGATACGCAGTATTTT. It specifies CASSQDVLAGGRADTQYF.

DNA for the CDR3: TGTGCCAGCAGTTTAAGGTGGCACCCGGGGAGGGATAATTCACCCCTCCACTTT. Encoded protein: CASSLRWHPGRDNSPLHF. The chain is built from TRBV27 and TRBJ1-6; no reliable D call. This CDR3 comprises 18 residues. Trimming took 2 bases from V and 5 from J, leaving 19 bases between them. Germline values: CDR1 MNHEY, CDR2 SMNVEV (reference sequence).

This sequence joins TRBV29-1 and TRBJ1-1, with D tentatively TRBD1 (5 bases). Germline V gives CDR1 SQVTM, CDR2 ANQGSEA. The CDR3 length is 12 residues. Trimming stripped 7 bases from V and 3 bases from J, with 12 bases between. The CDR3 region has the DNA TGCAGCGGCAAGACGGGGGACACTGAAGCTTTCTTT. Encoded protein: CSGKTGDTEAFF.

The rearrangement links TRBV14 to TRBJ2-3; 8 bases align to TRBD1. The germline CDR1 and CDR2 sequences are SGHDN and FVKESK. The CDR3 has 13 amino acids. With 2 bases clipped from V and 7 bases from J, the junction kept 2 bases outside the gene matches. The CDR3 nucleotides read TGTGCCAGCAGCCAAACAGGGGGAAATACGCAGTATTTT. It codes for CASSQTGGNTQYF.

This chain uses TRBV6-1 with TRBJ2-2; tentative D call: TRBD2 (5 bases). V lost 2 bases and J 5 bases, leaving 12 bases between the germline ends. Per the germline V gene, CDR1 is MNHNS and CDR2 is SASEGT. The CDR3 spans 15 residues. CDR3 DNA: TGTGCCAGCAGTGAAAGGACCGCGGGTACCGGGGAGCTGTTTTTT. Translated, it gives CASSERTAGTGELFF.

The gene calls are TRBV27 and TRBJ2-2; D uncertain. V shed 3 bases and J shed 2 bases, with 7 bases lying between them. Per the germline V gene, CDR1 is MNHEY and CDR2 is SMNVEV (reference sequence). The CDR3 totals 14 residues. DNA of the CDR3: TGTGCCAGCAGTTTCACAAAAAACACCGGGGAGCTGTTTTTT. Encoded protein: CASSFTKNTGELFF.

The chain joins TRBV14 to TRBJ2-2; 9 bases map to TRBD1. The CDR3 consists of 18 residues. The J segment lost 3 bases and the V segment lost 6 bases, leaving 14 bases of the junction unmatched. Germline assignment: CDR1 SGHDN and CDR2 FVKESK. The CDR3 DNA sequence: TGTGCCAGCAGACCCAGGACAGGGGACGTTCGGGACACCGGGGAGCTGTTTTTT. Amino acids: CASRPRTGDVRDTGELFF.

The rearrangement joins TRBV4-1 to TRBJ1-1; 9 bases line up with TRBD1. Trimming removed 6 bases from V and 7 bases from J; junction bases left unmatched: 15. CDR1 is MGHRA and CDR2 is YSYEKL in the germline V gene. The length of the CDR3 is 16 residues. The CDR3 loop reads CASSAPGTGIYDEAFF. The CDR3, as DNA: TGCGCCAGCAGTGCCCCCGGGACAGGGATTTACGATGAAGCTTTCTTT.

The rearrangement links TRBV24-1 to TRBJ1-6; possible D gene TRBD1, 6 bases. Germline V gene data show CDR1 as KGHDR and CDR2 as SFDVKD. Trimming took off 3 bases at V and 2 bases at J, with 25 bases between the two ends. The length of the CDR3 is 21 residues. The CDR3 is CATSDHRTYGTRIPYNSPLHF. In nucleotides, the CDR3 is TGTGCCACCAGTGATCATAGGACTTACGGGACAAGAATCCCCTATAATTCACCCCTCCACTTT.